This T cell receptor beta chain was captured in a study of T cell responses to AZD1222 COVID-19 vaccine. V was clipped by 1 base and J by 2 bases, with 17 bases between them. This CDR3 contains 19 residues. The germline gives CDR1 KGHDR, CDR2 SFDVKD. Regarding the study as a whole: CD4 TCRs covered the whole spike, strongest at regions 160-218 and 743-854.

A remark on this clone: The antigen is unknown.

The repertoire was sequenced with immunoSEQ multiplex PCR; TCRdb's copy has only in-frame clones and lacks some. The repertoire includes roughly 200,000 clones, more than 85% of them detected once, and 1.5% to 2% sits in the top ten. The receptor comes from an adult who received the AZD1222 COVID-19 vaccine. The V call is TRBV24-1, the J call TRBJ2-6; TRBD1 is a possible D gene (6 bases). Sequenced material: peripheral blood, taken 28 days after the second AZD1222 dose. The CDR3 protein is CATSDFFRQDHTGANVLTF. The CDR3 DNA reads as TGTGCCACCAGTGATTTCTTCAGACAGGACCATACTGGGGCCAACGTCCTGACTTTC.